Many counts were recorded for the clone carrying this T cell receptor beta chain. Its cognate antigen is unknown. This entry belongs to a study of spatial heterogeneity in lung cancer. Study-level information: Among detected sequences, beta-chain ones consistently exceeded alpha-chain ones in number. Across the raw uncorrected reads, a unique TCR and UMI combination was observed, on average, more than ten times.

TCRdb called the 5' RACE reads again in MiXCR, with one record for every CDR3 protein. Found here are just over 3,000 distinct CDR3 sequences, roughly 16% of them singletons; the top ten hold 10%. General study points: For expanded intratumoral alpha and beta TCRs, counts tracked tumor mutation counts. The estimated TCR-seq coverage of tumor T cells amounted to 5.5% to 8% when looking at alpha chains and approximately 14% when looking at beta chains.

The CDR3 is made up of 12 amino acids. The germline CDR1 and CDR2 sequences are SGHTA and FQGNSA. V was pared by 4 bases and J by 8 bases, with 11 bases between. Described time point: sample taken at primary tumor resection. The sequencing here drew on lung tumor tissue, taken at surgery. The chain has TRBV7-2 and TRBJ1-2; D is undetermined. This receptor was taken from a male donor with early-stage non-small cell lung cancer. The CDR3 DNA sequence: TGTGCCAGCAGCTCCCGGACGGCCGGCTACACCTTC. It specifies CASSSRTAGYTF. The full variable domain, in which reference TRBV7-2 and TRBJ1-2 provide the parts outside the CDR3, is GAGVSQSPSNKVTEKGKDVELRCDPISGHTALYWYRQSLGQGLEFLIYFQGNSAPDKSGLPSDRFSAERTGGSVSTLTIQRTQQEDSAVYLCASSSRTAGYTFGSGTRLTVV.